The 9 T cell receptor beta chains below all came from one sample that was sequenced in a study of T cell responses to AZD1222 COVID-19 vaccine. TCRdb's table, derived via immunoSEQ multiplex PCR, lists solely in-frame clones and lacks some. Among more than 130,000 clones listed, 75% to 95% were seen once. The sample was peripheral blood, taken on day 0 of AZD1222 vaccination. Receptors were obtained from an adult in good health.

This chain uses TRBV5-6 with TRBJ2-7, with TRBD1 matching over 9 bases. CDR1 SGHDT and CDR2 YYEEEE come from the germline V gene. This CDR3 comprises 14 residues. With 5 bases clipped from V and 2 bases from J, the junction kept 5 bases outside the gene matches. The CDR3 nucleotides are TGTGCCAGCAGTTCCGGGACAGGGACCTACGAGCAGTACTTC. Residues: CASSSGTGTYEQYF.

Only a few counts were recorded for this clone. The CDR3 DNA is TGTGCCAGTAGTATTGGGAGACAGTCTCTCTCCTACAATGAGCAGTTCTTC. It is translated as CASSIGRQSLSYNEQFF. V usage is TRBV19 and J usage is TRBJ2-1; D tentatively fits TRBD1 or TRBD2 (5 bases each). There are 17 residues in the CDR3. Trimming left V 3 bases short and J 0 bases short, with 15 bases between. Germline V gene lookup returns CDR1 LNHDA and CDR2 SQIVND (reference sequence). Full variable domain (missing parts from reference TRBV19 and TRBJ2-1): DGGITQSPKYLFRKEGQNVTLSCEQNLNHDAMYWYRQDPGQGLRLIYYSQIVNDFQKGDIAEGYSVSREKKESFPLTVTSAQKNPTAFYLCASSIGRQSLSYNEQFFGPGTRLTVL.

The V call is TRBV9, the J call TRBJ2-5; D possibly uses TRBD1 or TRBD2 (5 bases each). CDR3 length: 13 residues. Trimming cost V 0 bases and J 7 bases, with 10 bases left between them. The germline CDR1 and CDR2 sequences are SGDLS and YYNGEE. The CDR3 sequence is CASSVEGRATQYF. CDR3 DNA sequence: TGTGCCAGCAGCGTAGAGGGGCGGGCGACCCAGTACTTC.

J is TRBJ2-5 and V is TRBV5-4, with 9 bases fitting TRBD2. Germline CDR1 is SGHNT and CDR2 is YYREEE (reference sequence). V lost 9 bases and J lost 3; bases outside the gene matches: 9. This CDR3 has 14 residues. The CDR3 coding sequence is TGTGCCACTCGGACTAGCGCAACCGAAGAGACCCAGTACTTC. Protein sequence: CATRTSATEETQYF.

The rearrangement uses TRBV27 and TRBJ2-2; the D is unclear. CDR3 length: 15 amino acids. Trimming removed 3 bases at V and 1 base at J, with 9 bases between. Germline loops: CDR1 MNHEY, CDR2 SMNVEV (reference sequence). The CDR3 protein is CASSFLTQNTGELFF. DNA of the CDR3: TGTGCCAGCAGTTTTCTGACCCAGAACACCGGGGAGCTGTTTTTT.

The rearrangement uses TRBV5-1 and TRBJ1-6; D unresolved. The CDR3 loop spans 17 amino acids. Trimming removed 3 bases from V and 9 bases from J, with 22 bases in between. CDR1 SGHRS and CDR2 YFSETQ come from the germline V gene. This CDR3 reads CASSSSFDFSGGSPLHF. In nucleotides, the CDR3 is TGCGCCAGCAGCTCTAGCTTCGACTTCTCCGGAGGTTCACCCCTCCACTTT.

The chain has TRBV11-3 and TRBJ2-1; TRBD2 might be the D (5 bases). Germline CDR1 and CDR2: SGHNT and YENEEA. V was shortened by 6 bases and J by 0 bases, with 12 bases between the two germline ends. This CDR3 has 15 residues. DNA for the CDR3: TGTGCCAGCAGGATGAGCGGCCCCTCCTACAATGAGCAGTTCTTC. Its translation is CASRMSGPSYNEQFF.

For the CDR3, the DNA is TGTGCCAGCAGCCCTCAGGGAATGAACACTGAAGCTTTCTTT. Its translation is CASSPQGMNTEAFF. The V and J genes are TRBV5-6 and TRBJ1-1; TRBD1 might be the D (5 bases). Deletions cut 4 bases from V and 0 bases from J, with 10 bases between. The CDR3 totals 14 residues. CDR1 is SGHDT and CDR2 is YYEEEE in the germline V gene.

The chain uses TRBV4-1 and TRBJ1-3; D is ambiguous. Trimming shortened V by 8 bases and J by 4 bases, and 6 bases separated the two germline ends. The germline gives CDR1 MGHRA, CDR2 YSYEKL. The CDR3 length is 11 residues. This chain's CDR3 is CASGRGNTIYF. CDR3 bases: TGCGCCAGCGGGAGGGGAAACACCATATATTTT.